The rows below give T cell receptor beta chains drawn from one sample of a study of cytomegalovirus exposure and HLA in healthy donors. Profiling relied on immunoSEQ multiplex PCR, and the TCRdb table lists in-frame clones only, not all of them. The sample includes roughly 98,000 clones, around four fifths seen only once; the top ten take about 2%. The sample taken for sequencing was PBMCs. The origin of the receptors is a man aged 35 to 55 in good health and CMV-seronegative. Each CDR3 is given with its conserved first and last residue. Each record gives: J gene, clone size, D gene, V gene, CDR3 protein, CDR3 DNA. A D gene is named only where the DNA matches it firmly. Where a row states a size, it is once, few, many or the class of an expanded clone; other rows omit it.

J gene: TRBJ1-2; clone size: .; D gene: .; V gene: TRBV28; CDR3 protein: CASRAGHYGYTF; CDR3 DNA: TGTGCCAGCCGAGCAGGGCACTATGGCTACACCTTC
J gene: TRBJ1-4; clone size: .; D gene: .; V gene: TRBV7-9; CDR3 protein: CASALAWGDEKLFF; CDR3 DNA: TGTGCCAGCGCTCTGGCTTGGGGGGATGAAAAACTGTTTTTT
J gene: TRBJ2-3; clone size: .; D gene: TRBD2; V gene: TRBV29-1; CDR3 protein: CSVARLAGDRDTQYF; CDR3 DNA: TGCAGCGTTGCCAGACTAGCGGGAGATAGGGATACGCAGTATTTT
J gene: TRBJ2-2; clone size: .; D gene: .; V gene: TRBV7-6; CDR3 protein: CASSEDTYTGELFF; CDR3 DNA: TGTGCCAGCAGCGAGGACACGTACACCGGGGAGCTGTTTTTT
J gene: TRBJ2-5; clone size: .; D gene: .; V gene: TRBV7-9; CDR3 protein: CASSPSGGEAWETQYF; CDR3 DNA: TGTGCTAGCAGCCCGTCCGGTGGAGAGGCATGGGAGACCCAGTACTTC
J gene: TRBJ2-2; clone size: .; D gene: TRBD1; V gene: TRBV27; CDR3 protein: CASSHRTGEGSGELFF; CDR3 DNA: TGTGCCAGCAGTCATCGGACAGGGGAAGGCTCCGGGGAGCTGTTTTTT
J gene: TRBJ1-5; clone size: .; D gene: .; V gene: TRBV19; CDR3 protein: CASRPGAERGPQHF; CDR3 DNA: TGTGCCAGTAGGCCAGGGGCCGAACGAGGGCCCCAGCATTTT
J gene: TRBJ1-5; clone size: .; D gene: .; V gene: TRBV18; CDR3 protein: CASSPRAAIDSNQPQHF; CDR3 DNA: TGTGCCAGCTCACCACGAGCTGCGATCGATAGCAATCAGCCCCAGCATTTT
J gene: TRBJ1-3; clone size: .; D gene: TRBD1; V gene: TRBV18; CDR3 protein: CASSPLPWRTGADSGNTIYF; CDR3 DNA: TGTGCCAGCTCACCATTACCATGGCGGACAGGGGCCGACTCTGGAAACACCATATATTTT
J gene: TRBJ1-6; clone size: once; D gene: TRBD1; V gene: TRBV6-5; CDR3 protein: CASRAGTGGNSPLHF; CDR3 DNA: TGTGCCAGCAGAGCCGGGACAGGGGGCAATTCACCCCTCCACTTT
J gene: TRBJ1-5; clone size: few; D gene: .; V gene: TRBV27; CDR3 protein: CASSLQGNQPQHF; CDR3 DNA: TGTGCCAGCAGTTTACAGGGTAATCAGCCCCAGCATTTT
J gene: TRBJ2-2; clone size: .; D gene: .; V gene: TRBV30; CDR3 protein: CAWSPRVPLDTGELFF; CDR3 DNA: TGTGCCTGGAGCCCCAGGGTCCCGTTGGACACCGGGGAGCTGTTTTTT
J gene: TRBJ1-2; clone size: .; D gene: .; V gene: TRBV19; CDR3 protein: CASRRGTTLGVQGYTF; CDR3 DNA: TGTGCCAGTCGGCGGGGGACGACTTTGGGGGTCCAAGGCTACACCTTC
J gene: TRBJ1-6; clone size: .; D gene: .; V gene: TRBV5-5; CDR3 protein: CASSSRTDSYNSPLHF; CDR3 DNA: TGTGCCAGCAGCTCGAGGACAGACTCCTATAATTCACCCCTCCACTTT
J gene: TRBJ1-3; clone size: .; D gene: .; V gene: TRBV7-2; CDR3 protein: CASSGGVPVSGNTIYF; CDR3 DNA: TGTGCCAGCAGCGGAGGGGTCCCGGTCTCTGGAAACACCATATATTTT
J gene: TRBJ2-1; clone size: .; D gene: TRBD2; V gene: TRBV5-4; CDR3 protein: CASSLLLLAGGSYNEQFF; CDR3 DNA: TGTGCCAGCAGCTTGTTGCTCCTAGCGGGGGGGTCCTACAATGAGCAGTTCTTC
J gene: TRBJ2-2; clone size: .; D gene: .; V gene: TRBV10-2; CDR3 protein: CASSESDWGLFF; CDR3 DNA: TGCGCCAGCAGTGAGTCGGACTGGGGGCTGTTTTTT
J gene: TRBJ1-5; clone size: .; D gene: .; V gene: TRBV28; CDR3 protein: CASSSPPRRPQHF; CDR3 DNA: TGTGCCAGCAGTTCCCCTCCCCGTCGGCCCCAGCATTTT
J gene: TRBJ2-2; clone size: .; D gene: .; V gene: TRBV9; CDR3 protein: CASSVAKGANTGELFF; CDR3 DNA: TGTGCCAGCAGCGTAGCGAAGGGGGCGAACACCGGGGAGCTGTTTTTT
J gene: TRBJ2-3; clone size: .; D gene: .; V gene: TRBV5-1; CDR3 protein: CASSLGELRGTDTQYF; CDR3 DNA: TGCGCCAGCAGCTTGGGGGAATTGAGAGGGACAGATACGCAGTATTTT
J gene: TRBJ2-1; clone size: .; D gene: .; V gene: TRBV18; CDR3 protein: CASSPPSGGYEQFF; CDR3 DNA: TGTGCCAGCTCACCACCGTCAGGAGGATATGAGCAGTTCTTC
J gene: TRBJ1-3; clone size: few; D gene: .; V gene: TRBV27; CDR3 protein: CASSFEGPYSGNTIYF; CDR3 DNA: TGTGCCAGCAGTTTCGAGGGCCCCTACTCTGGAAACACCATATATTTT
J gene: TRBJ2-2; clone size: .; D gene: .; V gene: TRBV6-6; CDR3 protein: CASSYSFNGELFF; CDR3 DNA: TGTGCCAGCAGTTACTCTTTTAACGGGGAGCTGTTTTTT
J gene: TRBJ2-7; clone size: .; D gene: TRBD2; V gene: TRBV7-9; CDR3 protein: CASSSYSGSYEQYF; CDR3 DNA: TGTGCCAGCAGCTCCTATAGCGGGTCCTACGAGCAGTACTTC
J gene: TRBJ1-4; clone size: few; D gene: .; V gene: TRBV28; CDR3 protein: CASSLMGSNEKLFF; CDR3 DNA: TGTGCCAGCAGTTTAATGGGGAGTAATGAAAAACTGTTTTTT
J gene: TRBJ1-1; clone size: .; D gene: TRBD1; V gene: TRBV19; CDR3 protein: CASSSHRGGTEAFF; CDR3 DNA: TGTGCCAGTAGTTCACACAGGGGTGGCACTGAAGCTTTCTTT
J gene: TRBJ1-6; clone size: .; D gene: TRBD1; V gene: TRBV14; CDR3 protein: CASSQDLGTGGISPLHF; CDR3 DNA: TGTGCCAGCAGCCAAGATTTAGGGACAGGGGGTATTTCACCCCTCCACTTT
J gene: TRBJ2-1; clone size: .; D gene: .; V gene: TRBV19; CDR3 protein: CASSKGPPYNEQFF; CDR3 DNA: TGTGCCAGTAGCAAGGGGCCCCCCTACAATGAGCAGTTCTTC
J gene: TRBJ2-2; clone size: .; D gene: .; V gene: TRBV28; CDR3 protein: CASSSSDTGELFF; CDR3 DNA: TGTGCCAGCAGTTCCTCGGACACCGGGGAGCTGTTTTTT
J gene: TRBJ2-7; clone size: .; D gene: TRBD1; V gene: TRBV28; CDR3 protein: CASWTGSYEQYF; CDR3 DNA: TGTGCCTCCTGGACAGGGAGCTACGAGCAGTACTTC
J gene: TRBJ1-2; clone size: .; D gene: .; V gene: TRBV27; CDR3 protein: CASSLSSTAYGYTF; CDR3 DNA: TGTGCCAGCAGTTTATCGAGCACAGCTTATGGCTACACCTTC
J gene: TRBJ1-2; clone size: .; D gene: .; V gene: TRBV19; CDR3 protein: CASSMSVIDGYTF; CDR3 DNA: TGTGCCAGTAGTATGTCGGTAATCGATGGCTACACCTTC
J gene: TRBJ2-1; clone size: .; D gene: TRBD1; V gene: TRBV7-3; CDR3 protein: CASSLTPGQGNEQFF; CDR3 DNA: TGTGCCAGCAGCTTAACCCCCGGACAGGGGAATGAGCAGTTCTTC
J gene: TRBJ1-1; clone size: .; D gene: .; V gene: TRBV4-3; CDR3 protein: CASSQGTATEAFF; CDR3 DNA: TGCGCCAGCAGCCAAGGGACAGCCACCGAAGCTTTCTTT
J gene: TRBJ2-5; clone size: .; D gene: TRBD1; V gene: TRBV29-1; CDR3 protein: CSVEDGTGDKETQYF; CDR3 DNA: TGCAGCGTCGAAGATGGGACAGGGGACAAGGAGACCCAGTACTTC
J gene: TRBJ2-1; clone size: .; D gene: .; V gene: TRBV11-2; CDR3 protein: CASSNGYNEQFF; CDR3 DNA: TGTGCCAGCAGCAACGGTTACAATGAGCAGTTCTTC
J gene: TRBJ2-3; clone size: .; D gene: .; V gene: TRBV7-2; CDR3 protein: CASSPVGSSTDTQYF; CDR3 DNA: TGTGCCAGCAGCCCCGTCGGGAGTTCCACAGATACGCAGTATTTT
J gene: TRBJ1-1; clone size: .; D gene: TRBD1; V gene: TRBV12-5; CDR3 protein: CASGFLIVGQGLTEAFF; CDR3 DNA: TGTGCTAGTGGTTTCCTTATTGTGGGACAGGGATTGACTGAAGCTTTCTTT
J gene: TRBJ2-1; clone size: .; D gene: TRBD2; V gene: TRBV28; CDR3 protein: CASSSPLGASGSFSGNEQFF; CDR3 DNA: TGTGCCAGCAGCAGTCCACTAGGGGCTAGCGGGAGTTTTAGTGGGAATGAGCAGTTCTTC
J gene: TRBJ1-1; clone size: once; D gene: .; V gene: TRBV19; CDR3 protein: CASSILRETEAFF; CDR3 DNA: TGTGCCAGTAGTATTTTAAGGGAGACTGAAGCTTTCTTT
J gene: TRBJ2-1; clone size: .; D gene: TRBD1; V gene: TRBV7-3; CDR3 protein: CASSPRPGQGGNEQFF; CDR3 DNA: TGTGCCAGCAGCCCGAGGCCGGGACAGGGTGGGAATGAGCAGTTCTTC
J gene: TRBJ2-3; clone size: .; D gene: .; V gene: TRBV5-1; CDR3 protein: CATRTVFTDTQYF; CDR3 DNA: TGCGCCACCAGGACTGTTTTCACAGATACGCAGTATTTT
J gene: TRBJ1-5; clone size: .; D gene: .; V gene: TRBV28; CDR3 protein: CASSRTYLNQPQHF; CDR3 DNA: TGTGCCAGCAGCCGGACATACCTAAATCAGCCCCAGCATTTT
J gene: TRBJ2-7; clone size: .; D gene: .; V gene: TRBV7-2; CDR3 protein: CASSRGGSYEQYF; CDR3 DNA: TGTGCCAGCAGCCGAGGGGGATCCTACGAGCAGTACTTC
J gene: TRBJ2-1; clone size: .; D gene: TRBD2; V gene: TRBV4-3; CDR3 protein: CASSQEISRTSRDNEQFF; CDR3 DNA: TGCGCCAGCAGCCAAGAAATATCCAGGACTAGCAGAGACAATGAGCAGTTCTTC
J gene: TRBJ2-5; clone size: .; D gene: .; V gene: TRBV14; CDR3 protein: CASSQERYQETQYF; CDR3 DNA: TGTGCCAGCAGCCAAGAGAGGTACCAAGAGACCCAGTACTTC
J gene: TRBJ2-1; clone size: .; D gene: .; V gene: TRBV4-2; CDR3 protein: CASSQEFVVPRYEQFF; CDR3 DNA: TGTGCCAGCAGCCAAGAGTTCGTAGTCCCACGCTATGAGCAGTTCTTC
J gene: TRBJ2-1; clone size: .; D gene: .; V gene: TRBV2; CDR3 protein: CAAVWQLVPDNEQFF; CDR3 DNA: TGTGCCGCCGTTTGGCAGCTAGTACCCGACAATGAGCAGTTCTTC
J gene: TRBJ1-2; clone size: .; D gene: .; V gene: TRBV18; CDR3 protein: CASSPGPGGNYGYTF; CDR3 DNA: TGTGCCAGCTCACCGGGCCCAGGAGGGAACTATGGCTACACCTTC
J gene: TRBJ1-5; clone size: .; D gene: .; V gene: TRBV6-5; CDR3 protein: CASRADSNQPQHF; CDR3 DNA: TGTGCCAGCAGGGCAGATAGCAATCAGCCCCAGCATTTT
J gene: TRBJ2-7; clone size: .; D gene: TRBD1; V gene: TRBV28; CDR3 protein: CASRGTGGEIYEQYF; CDR3 DNA: TGTGCCAGCAGGGGGACAGGGGGGGAAATCTACGAGCAGTACTTC
J gene: TRBJ2-5; clone size: .; D gene: .; V gene: TRBV6-6; CDR3 protein: CASSWGPQETQYF; CDR3 DNA: TGTGCCAGCAGTTGGGGGCCCCAAGAGACCCAGTACTTC
J gene: TRBJ2-7; clone size: .; D gene: TRBD1; V gene: TRBV7-2; CDR3 protein: CASSLRQGSMGEQYF; CDR3 DNA: TGTGCCAGCAGCTTACGACAGGGGAGTATGGGCGAGCAGTACTTC